The TCR beta chain described here comes from a study of T and B cells in COVID-19 patients. For the study at large: Peripheral blood came from COVID-19 patients with active infection or after recovery. The recovered cohort's median age was 34 years, versus less than 70 years in active infection. Of roughly 21 active-infection patients, 15 to 19 carried comorbidities linked to unfavorable COVID-19 outcome. General study points: At recovery TRB diversity and richness exceeded healthy donors, after highly clonal active COVID-19 repertoires.

This clonotype was counted between two and nine times. Its antigen is not known. Multiplex PCR with BIOMED2 TRB-A/B primer pools amplified TRB rearrangements. TCRdb fed the multiplex PCR reads into MiXCR, producing one record per CDR3 protein. Of about 3,800 distinct CDR3 sequences detected, approximately 23% appear once; the ten largest clones hold around 28%. Each TRB amplification used roughly 230-550 ng of genomic DNA from blood. The CDR3 runs 15 residues. Germline assignment: CDR1 SGHAT and CDR2 FQNNGV. The V gene end was trimmed by 4 bases and the J gene end by 2 bases; junction bases not matched to a gene: 5.

J is TRBJ1-3 and V is TRBV11-2; 7 bases map to TRBD1. The sequence came from a human donor with active COVID-19. Sequenced: blood. This chain's CDR3 is CASSSDRATGNTIYF. The CDR3 nucleotides are TGTGCCAGCAGCTCCGACAGGGCTACTGGAAACACCATATATTTT.